The 26 T cell receptor beta chains given below trace back to one sample, sequenced in a study of T-cell memory formation after mild COVID-19. TCRdb passed the 5' RACE reads through MiXCR, listing each CDR3 protein once. The sample yields 350,000 to 450,000 distinct CDR3 sequences, around 28% seen once. Sequencing was carried out using PBMCs or a T cell subset sorted from them (not recorded which). Source of these receptors: an adult woman who had mild COVID-19 (a few samples of this study predate the infection). Cell type and time point are not known.

In this sample, this clonotype turned up a few times. The chain combines TRBV25-1 with TRBJ2-7; D is undetermined. The ends were cut back, 6 bases at V and 4 bases at J, with 16 bases in the middle. Germline values: CDR1 MGHDK, CDR2 SYGVNS. The CDR3 is 14 residues long. The CDR3 DNA reads TGTGCCAGCAGCGAACACAGAGAAAGTTACGAGCAGTACTTC. Translation gives CASSEHRESYEQYF.

This clonotype was seen only a few times. CDR3 DNA sequence: TGCGCCAGCAGCTTGGAATCTGGTTCCTACAATGAGCAGTTCTTC. Protein product: CASSLESGSYNEQFF. The chain links TRBV5-1 to TRBJ2-1; D remains ambiguous. This CDR3 contains 15 residues. V was pared by 0 bases and J by 1 base, with 8 bases between. CDR1 and CDR2 (germline): SGHRS, YFSETQ.

CDR3 bases: TGTGCCAGCAGTGAAGTTCGGCGAGATACGCAGTATTTT. Amino acid sequence: CASSEVRRDTQYF. This chain links TRBV2 with TRBJ2-3; D unresolved. The CDR3 runs 13 residues. Trimming left V 1 base short and J 5 bases short, with 7 bases between. CDR1 and CDR2 from the germline V gene are SNHLY and FYNNEI.

This clonotype was picked up a small number of times. The chain uses TRBV12-3 or TRBV12-4 and TRBJ2-1, with 10 bases identical to TRBD1. This CDR3 has 13 residues. The V and J ends lost 6 bases and 12 bases, in that order; junction bases with no gene match: 8. The CDR3 here is CASSSDRGLGQFF. The CDR3 nucleotides read TGTGCCAGCAGCTCCGACAGGGGGCTGGGGCAGTTCTTC.

The V gene is TRBV7-9, the J gene TRBJ1-2; 9 bases agree with TRBD1. V gave up 5 bases and J gave up 3 bases; unmatched junction bases: 7. Germline values: CDR1 SEHNR, CDR2 FQNEAQ (reference sequence). The CDR3 runs 15 residues. The CDR3 reads CASSPRTGAYYGYTF. The CDR3 DNA reads TGTGCCAGCAGCCCCCGGACAGGGGCATACTATGGCTACACCTTC.

In its sample, this clonotype was seen a few times. The rearrangement links TRBV5-1 to TRBJ2-7; perhaps D is TRBD1 or TRBD2 (5 bases each). V was trimmed by 5 bases and J by 3 bases, leaving 15 bases between them. The CDR3 runs 14 residues. The germline V gene has CDR1 SGHRS and CDR2 YFSETQ. CDR3 DNA: TGCGCCAGCAGAAACGGGGCCCGGGGCTACGAGCAGTACTTC. This codes for CASRNGARGYEQYF.

This rearrangement joins TRBV7-2 to TRBJ2-1, with 7 bases that match TRBD2. The CDR3 length is 17 residues. V lost 1 base and J lost 0; bases outside the gene matches: 6. The germline gives CDR1 SGHTA, CDR2 FQGNSA. The CDR3 region is CASSLGEGRSSYNEQFF. The CDR3, as DNA: TGTGCCAGCAGCTTAGGGGAGGGAAGGAGCTCCTACAATGAGCAGTTCTTC.

This clonotype was found many times. This chain joins TRBV2 and TRBJ2-7; possible D gene TRBD1, 6 bases. Germline assignment: CDR1 SNHLY and CDR2 FYNNEI. V lost 4 bases and J 3 bases, leaving 7 bases between the germline ends. CDR3 size: 12 residues. CDR3 protein: CASSVQGYEQYF. Here the CDR3 DNA reads TGTGCCAGCAGTGTACAGGGCTACGAGCAGTACTTC.

This CDR3 is CASMGFTGELFF. In DNA form, the CDR3 reads TGTGCCAGTATGGGCTTTACCGGGGAGCTGTTTTTT. This chain uses TRBV19 with TRBJ2-2; no firm D call. This CDR3 is built from 12 residues. The V gene's germline CDR1 is LNHDA and CDR2 SQIVND (reference sequence). Trimming took off 7 bases at V and 5 bases at J, with 8 bases between the two ends.

This clonotype was recorded a few times. This chain uses TRBV7-8 with TRBJ2-5, with 10 nucleotides matching TRBD1. Germline CDR1 SGHVS, CDR2 FQNEAQ. This CDR3 region has 17 residues. With 4 bases clipped from V and 1 base from J, the junction kept 9 bases outside the gene matches. CDR3 DNA sequence: TGTGCCAGCAGCTGGGGGGACAGGGGATCGATCCAAGAGACCCAGTACTTC. This translates into CASSWGDRGSIQETQYF.

This clonotype showed up many times. The chain combines TRBV4-2 with TRBJ2-2, with D possibly being TRBD1 (5 bases). The CDR3 is made up of 13 amino acids. Deletions cut 6 bases from V and 1 base from J, with 6 bases between. Germline-derived CDR1 and CDR2 are LGHNA and YNFKEQ. CDR3 residues: CASSTGNTGELFF. The CDR3 DNA is TGTGCCAGCAGTACAGGGAACACCGGGGAGCTGTTTTTT.

This clonotype appeared a few times. The CDR3 DNA follows: TGTGCCAGCTCATCCCGGAGCGGGGCAGGGATCGGGAAATACAATGAGCAGTTCTTC. This translates into CASSSRSGAGIGKYNEQFF. The chain carries TRBV18 and TRBJ2-1; 7 bases map to TRBD2. V shed 5 bases and J 4 bases; nucleotides not matched to a gene: 20. This CDR3 has 19 residues. Germline V gives CDR1 KGHSH, CDR2 LQKENI. The variable domain in full, with the rest retrieved from reference TRBV18 and TRBJ2-1, is NAGVMQNPRHLVRRRGQEARLRCSPMKGHSHVYWYRQLPEEGLKFMVYLQKENIIDESGMPKERFSAEFPKEGPSILRIQQVVRGDSAAYFCASSSRSGAGIGKYNEQFFGPGTRLTVL.

This clonotype was seen a few times. This chain joins TRBV6-1 and TRBJ2-3, with D maybe TRBD1 (6 bases). This CDR3 region has 16 residues. Trimming removed 0 bases at V and 5 bases at J, with 15 bases between. CDR1 is MNHNS, CDR2 SASEGT, per germline. CDR3 nucleotide sequence: TGTGCCAGCAGTGAAGCGCAGGGGACGCATGTAGATACGCAGTATTTT. Translating gives CASSEAQGTHVDTQYF.

This clonotype was picked up a small number of times. The chain combines TRBV7-3 with TRBJ2-2; perhaps D is TRBD1 or TRBD2 (5 bases each). The CDR3 runs 14 residues. Trimming shortened V by 1 base and J by 4 bases, and 7 bases separated the two germline ends. CDR1 and CDR2 from the germline V gene are SGHTA and FQGTGA. Here the CDR3 DNA reads TGTGCCAGCAGCTTAAGAGGGGCCACCGGGGAGCTGTTTTTT. Its protein product is CASSLRGATGELFF.

The V gene is TRBV12-3 or TRBV12-4, the J gene TRBJ1-2, with D maybe TRBD1 (5 bases). V was clipped by 4 bases and J by 8 bases, with 17 bases between them. This CDR3 comprises 14 residues. The chain's CDR3 is CASSSTPRGVGYTF. CDR3 DNA: TGTGCCAGCAGTTCAACCCCGCGGGGGGTCGGCTACACCTTC.

V and J are TRBV15 and TRBJ2-1, with D maybe TRBD1 (5 bases). The CDR3 covers 15 residues. In germline, CDR1 is LNHNV, CDR2 YYDKDF (reference sequence). V lost 0 bases to trimming and J lost 8 bases, with 14 bases between them. The CDR3 sequence: CATSRDIPGLDEQFF. In DNA form, the CDR3 reads TGTGCCACCAGCAGAGATATACCAGGGCTGGATGAGCAGTTCTTC.

This chain joins TRBV6-2 or TRBV6-3 and TRBJ2-4, with 10 bases that match TRBD2. Germline V gene data show CDR1 as MNHEY and CDR2 as SVGEGT. This CDR3 has 18 amino acids. J lost 3 bases, V lost 8 bases, and 16 bases had no gene match. Here the CDR3 reads CASAPRLAGDWGKNIQYF. The CDR3 DNA reads TGTGCCAGCGCCCCCCGCCTAGCGGGGGACTGGGGCAAAAACATTCAGTACTTC.

The rearrangement joins TRBV4-1 to TRBJ1-4; 8 bases match TRBD1. The ends lost 2 bases at V and 8 bases at J; junction bases unmatched: 10. Germline CDR1 MGHRA, CDR2 YSYEKL. The CDR3 contains 16 residues. The CDR3 is CASSQRRGQGEEKLFF. For the CDR3, the DNA is TGCGCCAGCAGCCAACGCCGCGGACAGGGTGAAGAAAAACTGTTTTTT.

This rearrangement joins TRBV5-6 to TRBJ2-7; either TRBD1 or TRBD2 may fit D (6 bases each). CDR3 length equals 14 residues. The V end lost 5 bases, the J end lost 3 bases, and 15 bases lay between the germline ends. Germline assignment: CDR1 SGHDT and CDR2 YYEEEE. The CDR3 protein is CASSPGGSDYEQYF. The CDR3 bases are TGTGCCAGCAGTCCCGGGGGCTCCGACTACGAGCAGTACTTC.

This clonotype was counted a few times. The V call is TRBV29-1, the J call TRBJ2-7; D is unclear. With 2 bases removed from V and 3 bases from J, the gap between germline ends came to 8 bases. Germline V CDR1 and CDR2: SQVTM, ANQGSEA. The CDR3 consists of 12 residues. In nucleotides, the CDR3 is TGCAGCGTTGAAAGGACCGGCTACGAGCAGTACTTC. This translates into CSVERTGYEQYF.

This clonotype was detected a few times. This chain uses TRBV4-3 with TRBJ2-3; D is perhaps TRBD2 (5 bases). CDR1 is LGHNA and CDR2 is YSLEER in the germline V gene. V lost 4 bases, J lost 0 bases, and 11 bases lay in between. The length of the CDR3 is 15 residues. CDR3 sequence reads: CASSPLAISTDTQYF. CDR3 DNA: TGCGCCAGCAGCCCATTAGCGATTAGCACAGATACGCAGTATTTT.

The V call is TRBV4-2, the J call TRBJ1-2; D unclear. V gave up 0 bases and J gave up 8 bases, with 10 bases separating them. The CDR3 runs to 13 residues. The germline V gene has CDR1 LGHNA and CDR2 YNFKEQ. The CDR3 DNA reads as TGTGCCAGCAGCCAAGATCCCGGGGTCGGCTACACCTTC. It specifies CASSQDPGVGYTF.

This clonotype was observed a few times. The chain is built from TRBV6-2 or TRBV6-3 and TRBJ2-1; 11 nucleotides line up with TRBD2. This CDR3 is 17 amino acids long. Germline V gives CDR1 MNHEY, CDR2 SVGEGT. Trimming took 6 bases from V and 0 from J; bases not matched to a gene: 7. CDR3 nucleotide sequence: TGTGCCAGCAGACCAAGACTAGCGGGGAGCTCCTACAATGAGCAGTTCTTC. The encoded protein is CASRPRLAGSSYNEQFF.

The rearrangement joins TRBV20-1 to TRBJ1-1; tentatively, D is TRBD1 (6 bases). The V end was cut by 6 bases, the J end by 2 bases, with 19 bases between. CDR1 DFQATT and CDR2 SNEGSKA come from the germline V gene (reference sequence). This CDR3 comprises 15 residues. CDR3 amino acids: CSAPRQGLTNTEAFF. For the CDR3, the DNA is TGCAGTGCCCCCCGTCAGGGGCTGACCAACACTGAAGCTTTCTTT.

The chain carries TRBV15 and TRBJ2-6; TRBD1 matches at 7 bases. CDR3 size: 18 residues. The germline gives CDR1 LNHNV, CDR2 YYDKDF (reference sequence). After removal of 0 bases from V and 2 bases from J, the junction contained 7 bases not matched to a gene. In DNA form, the CDR3 reads TGTGCCACCAGCAGAGAACTACAGGGGAAACCTGGGGCCAACGTCCTGACTTTC. This gives the protein CATSRELQGKPGANVLTF.

The chain employs TRBV19 and TRBJ1-1, with 7 bases identical to TRBD1. Germline V gives CDR1 LNHDA, CDR2 SQIVND (reference sequence). Trimming removed 8 bases from V and 0 bases from J; junction bases left unmatched: 9. This CDR3 is 15 amino acids long. The CDR3, as DNA: TGTGCCAGTGCCATAGGGGGCGGGGTGAACACTGAAGCTTTCTTT. Translated, it gives CASAIGGGVNTEAFF.